This TCR beta chain derives from a study of siplizumab effects on memory and regulatory T cells. To note about this clone: Its antigen is currently unknown.

Study-wide results and limits: Siplizumab brought about a significant reduction in alloreactive sequences traceable to unstimulated CD4+ memory cells. Where siplizumab was present, mappable alloreactive CD4+ clones averaged about 70% Treg-derived, compared with around 27% in controls.

Germline assignment: CDR1 WNHNN and CDR2 SYGVQD (reference sequence). This CDR3 is 14 amino acids long. Trimming pared 5 bases from V and 2 bases from J, leaving 12 bases between. Generated by immunoSEQ multiplex PCR, the TCRdb table keeps only in-frame clones and is missing some. The data show about 100,000 clones, with 75% to 95% seen just once and 0.15% held by the top ten. This TCR was recovered from a human donor in good health. The J gene is TRBJ1-1, the V gene TRBV10-1; tentatively, D is TRBD1 (6 bases). Sequencing used CD4+ T cells sorted from blood. CDR3 sequence (DNA): TGCGCCAGCAGTTCGGGACAAGGAAACACTGAAGCTTTCTTT. Protein: CASSSGQGNTEAFF.